Listed here are 22 T cell receptor beta chains from one sample, sequenced in a study of CD4 T cells in relation to SARS-CoV-2 and coronaviruses. Method: immunoSEQ multiplex PCR; TCRdb's copy keeps in-frame clones and lacks some. The sample has about 29,000 clones, nearly 80% seen once; the top ten hold 20% to 25%. CD4+ T cells from unexposed donors were obtained before the COVID-19 pandemic (2011-2018). The cells were cultured for roughly 11 days before CD4+ T cells were isolated. Their target antigens are unknown. Sequencing was done on a sample of CD4+ T cells from PBMCs, cultured in vitro. The receptors originated from a human donor in good health.

The rearrangement uses TRBV5-4 and TRBJ1-1, with TRBD1 matching 7 bases. The CDR3 is made up of 14 amino acids. CDR1 is SGHNT and CDR2 is YYREEE in the germline V gene (reference sequence). With 4 bases clipped from V and 4 bases from J, the junction kept 7 bases outside the gene matches. The CDR3 DNA sequence: TGTGCCAGCAGCGCGGGACAGCACTTCACTGAAGCTTTCTTT. Translated: CASSAGQHFTEAFF. The variable domain in full, with the rest retrieved from reference TRBV5-4 and TRBJ1-1, is ETGVTQSPTHLIKTRGQQVTLRCSSQSGHNTVSWYQQALGQGPQFIFQYYREEENGRGNFPPRFSGLQFPNYSSELNVNALELDDSALYLCASSAGQHFTEAFFGQGTRLTVV.

V gene TRBV16 combines with J gene TRBJ2-1; TRBD2 agrees at 9 bases. After removal of 0 bases from V and 8 bases from J, the junction contained 8 bases not matched to a gene. CDR1 and CDR2 (germline): KGHSY, FQNENV. The CDR3 has 16 amino acids. The CDR3 sequence: CASSQSWRGGEYEQFF. The CDR3 DNA reads as TGTGCCAGCAGCCAATCATGGCGGGGGGGCGAATATGAGCAGTTCTTC.

The count of this clone is one. CDR3 coding DNA: TGTGCCAGCAGCTTACCAGCGGGGGGGCGTTCGGGCAATGAGCAGTTCTTC. It codes for CASSLPAGGRSGNEQFF. The chain is built from TRBV5-4 and TRBJ2-1, with 10 bases that match TRBD2. The CDR3 is 17 amino acids. V shed 2 bases, J shed 6 bases, and the junction held 11 bases outside the gene matches. The germline gives CDR1 SGHNT, CDR2 YYREEE (reference sequence).

This chain joins TRBV7-2 and TRBJ2-7; 7 bases are a match to TRBD1. The V segment lost 3 bases and the J segment 2 bases; nucleotides outside the gene matches: 1. The CDR3 extends over 13 amino acids. Germline values: CDR1 SGHTA, CDR2 FQGNSA. This CDR3 is CASSFTGAYEQYF. In nucleotides, the CDR3 is TGTGCCAGCAGCTTTACAGGGGCCTACGAGCAGTACTTC.

V is TRBV27 and J is TRBJ2-1, with 7 bases fitting TRBD1. This CDR3 region has 16 residues. Germline trimming cut 6 bases from V and 6 bases from J; bases unmatched to any gene: 14. Germline-derived CDR1 and CDR2 are MNHEY and SMNVEV (reference sequence). The CDR3 DNA follows: TGTGCCAGCAGCCGGACAGGATCTAAGTTCGGCAATGAGCAGTTCTTC. Residues: CASSRTGSKFGNEQFF.

The rearrangement uses TRBV9 and TRBJ2-1; 10 bases map to TRBD2. This CDR3 comprises 16 residues. CDR1 SGDLS and CDR2 YYNGEE come from the germline V gene. V gave up 2 bases and J gave up 4 bases; unmatched junction bases: 6. CDR3 coding DNA: TGTGCCAGCAGCGTGACTAGCGGGTTGTCATACAATGAGCAGTTCTTC. Its protein product is CASSVTSGLSYNEQFF.

V is TRBV5-4 and J is TRBJ1-2, with D maybe TRBD1 (6 bases). Trimming stripped 6 bases from V and 5 bases from J, with 23 bases between. The CDR3 has 16 amino acids. Germline V CDR1 and CDR2: SGHNT, YYREEE (reference sequence). The CDR3 reads CASTGQPGQRVYGYTF. The CDR3 nucleotides are TGTGCCAGCACCGGACAACCTGGACAGCGCGTTTATGGCTACACCTTC.

V usage is TRBV3-1 (or the pseudogene TRBV3-2) and J usage is TRBJ1-3; D unresolved. V was trimmed by 1 base and J by 2 bases, leaving 6 bases between them. Germline V lookup: CDR1 LGHDT, CDR2 YNNKEL (reference sequence). This CDR3 region has 14 residues. The CDR3 DNA follows: TGTGCCAGCAGCCAAGGGGAGGCTGGAAACACCATATATTTT. This sequence encodes CASSQGEAGNTIYF.

The J gene is TRBJ1-3, the V gene TRBV5-1; D gene uncertain. Germline V gene lookup returns CDR1 SGHRS and CDR2 YFSETQ. The CDR3 has 15 amino acids. V lost 1 base and J 0 bases, leaving 8 bases between the germline ends. The CDR3 region is CASSLSTNSGNTIYF. The CDR3 coding sequence is TGCGCCAGCAGCTTGTCCACAAACTCTGGAAACACCATATATTTT.

This clone has only a few counts. This chain links TRBV2 with TRBJ2-2, with TRBD1 matching over 7 bases. V was pared by 10 bases and J by 5 bases, with 13 bases of the junction left unmatched. CDR3 length equals 15 residues. Germline lookup yields CDR1 SNHLY and CDR2 FYNNEI. CDR3 sequence (DNA): TGTGCCACCTCGATGAACAGGGGATGGACCGGGGAGCTGTTTTTT. This gives the protein CATSMNRGWTGELFF.

The sample holds one count of this clone. The CDR3, as DNA: TGTGCCAGCAGCCAACTAGCGGCGACCTACAATGAGCAGTTCTTC. Encoded protein: CASSQLAATYNEQFF. The rearrangement links TRBV7-3 to TRBJ2-1; TRBD2 agrees at 8 bases. V trimming: 5 bases; J trimming: 2 bases; junction bases outside the gene matches: 5. CDR3 size: 15 residues. CDR1 and CDR2 (germline): SGHTA, FQGTGA.

The V and J genes are TRBV5-1 and TRBJ1-6, with TRBD1 matching 9 bases. Germline CDR1 SGHRS, CDR2 YFSETQ. The CDR3 extends over 15 amino acids. V shed 2 bases, J shed 10 bases, and the junction held 7 bases outside the gene matches. CDR3 sequence: CASSFSGTGRSPLHF. The CDR3 DNA reads TGCGCCAGCAGCTTCTCAGGGACAGGGAGATCACCCCTCCACTTT. Full variable domain (remainder filled in from reference TRBV5-1 and TRBJ1-6): KAGVTQTPRYLIKTRGQQVTLSCSPISGHRSVSWYQQTPGQGLQFLFEYFSETQRNKGNFPGRFSGRQFSNSRSEMNVSTLELGDSALYLCASSFSGTGRSPLHFGNGTRLTVT.

The rearrangement links TRBV2 to TRBJ2-7; either TRBD1 or TRBD2 may fit D (5 bases each). The length of the CDR3 is 11 residues. Germline V lookup: CDR1 SNHLY, CDR2 FYNNEI. V gave up 6 bases and J gave up 8 bases, with 11 bases separating them. CDR3 protein: CASRDPGQQYF. CDR3 sequence (DNA): TGTGCCAGCAGGGATCCGGGACAGCAGTACTTC. Combining the CDR3 with reference TRBV2 and TRBJ2-7 gives the whole variable domain EPEVTQTPSHQVTQMGQEVILRCVPISNHLYFYWYRQILGQKVEFLVSFYNNEISEKSEIFDDQFSVERPDGSNFTLKIRSTKLEDSAMYFCASRDPGQQYFGPGTRLTVT.

This clone was seen a handful of times. V usage is TRBV30 and J usage is TRBJ1-2; D is undetermined. V was shortened by 3 bases and J by 4 bases, with 9 bases between the two germline ends. The CDR3 extends over 12 amino acids. Germline CDR1 is GTSNPN and CDR2 is SVGIG (reference sequence). CDR3 bases: TGTGCCTGGAGCGTCTCTGCCTATGGCTACACCTTC. Protein sequence: CAWSVSAYGYTF.

V is TRBV19 and J is TRBJ1-5; TRBD1 matches 7 bases. Looked up from germline, CDR1 is LNHDA and CDR2 is SQIVND (reference sequence). This CDR3 spans 15 amino acids. V lost 4 bases, J lost 7 bases, and 10 bases stayed unmatched. CDR3 DNA: TGTGCCAGTAGTACCCGAACAGGGGCTTGGCAGCCCCAGCATTTT. As protein: CASSTRTGAWQPQHF.

The chain employs TRBV3-1 (or the pseudogene TRBV3-2) and TRBJ1-4, with 9 bases identical to TRBD1. V trimming: 5 bases; J trimming: 8 bases; junction bases outside the gene matches: 12. From germline, CDR1 is LGHDT and CDR2 YNNKEL (reference sequence). The CDR3 consists of 16 residues. DNA for the CDR3: TGTGCCAGCAGCGGACCCACAGGGGGCGTTGGAGAAAAACTGTTTTTT. This sequence encodes CASSGPTGGVGEKLFF.

The chain uses TRBV11-3 and TRBJ2-1, with TRBD1 matching 10 bases. The ends lost 4 bases at V and 3 bases at J; junction bases unmatched: 3. CDR3 length: 15 amino acids. Germline V gene sequence: CDR1 SGHNT, CDR2 YENEEA. The CDR3 loop is CASSSDRGDYNEQFF. CDR3 DNA: TGTGCCAGCAGCTCGGACAGGGGGGACTACAATGAGCAGTTCTTC.

This chain uses TRBV30 with TRBJ2-7, with D perhaps TRBD1 or TRBD2 (5 bases each). Germline V gene lookup returns CDR1 GTSNPN and CDR2 SVGIG (reference sequence). Between the trimmed V and J ends, which lost 6 bases and 0 bases, there was a span of 15 bases. CDR3 length: 14 amino acids. The CDR3 DNA reads TGTGCCTGTTTTCTGGGGGACGGCTCCTACGAGCAGTACTTC. This translates into CACFLGDGSYEQYF.

The chain combines TRBV4-1 with TRBJ2-3; 8 positions match TRBD1. The trim removed 5 bases at V and 6 bases at J, leaving 4 bases unmatched. Germline CDR1 and CDR2: MGHRA and YSYEKL. The CDR3 sequence is 13 residues long. CDR3 coding DNA: TGCGCCAGCAGCACGGACAGGGAGGATACGCAGTATTTT. Translation: CASSTDREDTQYF.

J is TRBJ2-1 and V is TRBV11-3; TRBD2 aligns across 7 bases. Trimming took 0 bases from V and 3 from J; bases not matched to a gene: 5. This CDR3 has 16 residues. The germline V gene encodes CDR1 SGHNT and CDR2 YENEEA. The CDR3 coding sequence is TGTGCCAGCAGCTTAGAGGGCGGGAGAGGCTACAATGAGCAGTTCTTC. It encodes CASSLEGGRGYNEQFF.

This clone appeared a single time. This chain connects TRBV5-1 to TRBJ2-3; maybe TRBD1 (5 bases). The germline gives CDR1 SGHRS, CDR2 YFSETQ. There are 11 residues in the CDR3. V lost 4 bases and J lost 5, with 5 bases in between. In DNA form, the CDR3 reads TGCGCCAGCAGCACAGGAGATACGCAGTATTTT. Protein: CASSTGDTQYF.

This CDR3 is CASSSGLAGGANTGELFF. As DNA, the CDR3 is TGTGCCAGCAGCTCTGGACTAGCGGGGGGAGCGAACACCGGGGAGCTGTTTTTT. The V and J genes are TRBV5-4 and TRBJ2-2, with TRBD2 identical over 14 bases. Germline-derived CDR1 and CDR2 are SGHNT and YYREEE (reference sequence). V shed 3 bases and J 0 bases; nucleotides not matched to a gene: 4. CDR3 length: 18 amino acids. Combining the CDR3 with reference TRBV5-4 and TRBJ2-2 gives the whole variable domain ETGVTQSPTHLIKTRGQQVTLRCSSQSGHNTVSWYQQALGQGPQFIFQYYREEENGRGNFPPRFSGLQFPNYSSELNVNALELDDSALYLCASSSGLAGGANTGELFFGEGSRLTVL.